This T cell receptor beta chain was identified in a study of cytomegalovirus exposure and HLA in healthy donors. Study observations and caveats: It was likely that a cluster of highly shared sequence variants was a sequencing artifact.

This PCR relied on a set of 60 Vbeta primers and 13 Jbeta primers. Sequenced by immunoSEQ multiplex PCR; TCRdb stores in-frame clones only, minus some. The repertoire includes some 140,000 clones, approximately 61% of them detected once, and 1.6% sits in the top ten. As to this clone: Antigen: not known.

Germline CDR1 reads SQVTM; CDR2 reads ANQGSEA. The CDR3 length is 12 residues. V lost 4 bases and J lost 7; bases outside the gene matches: 4. The sequencing sample was made of PBMCs. This clonotype was obtained from a human donor in good health. V and J are TRBV29-1 and TRBJ2-7; TRBD1 matches at 10 bases. In nucleotides, the CDR3 is TGCAGCGTTGGACAGGGGGCGGGTGAGCAGTACTTC. Its protein product is CSVGQGAGEQYF.